The 7 T cell receptor beta chains in this list originate from one sample, sequenced in a study of lymphopenia after photon versus proton radiotherapy. The repertoire was sequenced with immunoSEQ multiplex PCR; TCRdb's copy has only in-frame clones and lacks some. This repertoire shows 65,000 to 75,000 clones, approximately 87% found once; its top ten account for approximately 11%. Sequenced material: peripheral blood, taken from a patient treated with proton-based radiotherapy. These receptors were taken from an elderly man with esophageal cancer.

V and J are TRBV19 and TRBJ1-1, with D possibly matching TRBD1 (6 bases). Germline V CDR1 and CDR2: LNHDA, SQIVND (reference sequence). The CDR3 has 14 amino acids. Trimming shortened V by 4 bases and J by 2 bases, and 11 bases separated the two germline ends. The chain's CDR3 is CASSRQVTNTEAFF. In DNA form, the CDR3 reads TGTGCCAGTAGTAGACAGGTCACCAACACTGAAGCTTTCTTT.

This clone has a handful of counts. In nucleotides, the CDR3 is TGTGCCAGCAGCTTAGCCAGCGGGACCAGCTCCTACGAGCAGTACTTC. This sequence encodes CASSLASGTSSYEQYF. This chain uses TRBV7-9 with TRBJ2-7; the match to TRBD2 covers 7 bases. CDR1 is SEHNR, CDR2 FQNEAQ, per germline (reference sequence). Losses at the gene ends were 0 bases for V and 0 bases for J; bases not matched to a gene: 5. CDR3 length equals 16 residues.

This clone was seen a few times. The rearrangement links TRBV19 to TRBJ2-1; D is possibly TRBD1 (6 bases). Trimming stripped 3 bases from V and 10 bases from J, with 22 bases between. The germline CDR1 and CDR2 sequences are LNHDA and SQIVND (reference sequence). The CDR3 consists of 16 residues. CDR3 in amino acids: CASSIQGKGLPREQFF. DNA of the CDR3: TGTGCCAGTAGTATTCAGGGGAAGGGCTTGCCGAGGGAGCAGTTCTTC.

The chain employs TRBV4-3 and TRBJ2-5, with TRBD1 matching over 7 bases. The tail of the sequence fits TRBJ2-7 better, so the J call may be wrong. Germline V gene lookup returns CDR1 LGHNA and CDR2 YSLEER. The CDR3 totals 15 residues. The CDR3 spells CASSQNWGQSYEQYF. In nucleotides, the CDR3 is TGCGCCAGCAGCCAGAACTGGGGACAGTCCTACGAGCAGTACTTC.

The chain couples TRBV27 to TRBJ2-2, with 9 bases fitting TRBD1. Germline V gives CDR1 MNHEY, CDR2 SMNVEV (reference sequence). CDR3 length: 15 amino acids. J lost 1 base, V lost 6 bases, and 3 bases had no gene match. The CDR3 loop is CASSRDRVNTGELFF. The CDR3 nucleotides are TGTGCCAGCAGCAGGGACAGGGTGAACACCGGGGAGCTGTTTTTT.

This clone appeared many times. V and J are TRBV7-9 and TRBJ2-5, with D tentatively TRBD2 (6 bases). CDR1 is SEHNR, CDR2 FQNEAQ, per germline (reference sequence). Deletions cut 5 bases from V and 3 bases from J, with 13 bases between. CDR3 size: 14 residues. CDR3 bases: TGTGCCAGCAGCCCGGGGCGGGATGAAGAGACCCAGTACTTC. Encoded protein: CASSPGRDEETQYF.

The V call is TRBV19, the J call TRBJ1-5, with unresolved D. Trimming left V 5 bases short and J 0 bases short, with 8 bases between. The CDR3 sequence is 14 residues long. Germline-derived CDR1 and CDR2 are LNHDA and SQIVND (reference sequence). In nucleotides, the CDR3 is TGTGCCAGTAGTGGGTCATATAGCAATCAGCCCCAGCATTTT. It specifies CASSGSYSNQPQHF.